The rows below give T cell receptor beta chains drawn from one sample of a study of blood T cells in healthy people across ages. Each CDR3 protein is one row after TCRdb ran MiXCR on the 5' RACE reads. Of approximately 2,000,000 distinct CDR3 sequences listed, more than 35% are singletons. Sequences were obtained from blood. The receptors stem from a human donor in good health. The conserved cysteine and the conserved F or W are not part of the CDR3 here. A D gene is named only where the DNA matches it firmly.

V	D	J	CDR3
TRBV7-8	NA	TRBJ2-4	ASSQTGDNPQY
TRBV9	TRBD1	TRBJ1-2	ASSGGVTGAVGYT
TRBV7-6	NA	TRBJ2-1	ASSLRTGHEQF
TRBV6-2/TRBV6-3	NA	TRBJ1-2	ASSYSVDSYYT
TRBV20-1	NA	TRBJ1-1	SARGVGSDTEAF
TRBV20-1	NA	TRBJ1-5	STSASNQPQH
TRBV7-6	NA	TRBJ1-5	ASSPYGGSNKPQH
TRBV6-2/TRBV6-3	NA	TRBJ2-3	ASAMGASTDTQY
TRBV5-1	NA	TRBJ1-2	ASSFEEALGYT
TRBV5-6	TRBD1	TRBJ1-1	ASSKGTGLGTEAF
TRBV7-2	NA	TRBJ1-6	ASSVQGLGSPLH
TRBV29-1	NA	TRBJ1-2	SVVGEQGYT
TRBV6-6	TRBD1	TRBJ1-2	ASSYPTGGTNYGYT
TRBV3-1	NA	TRBJ2-1	AGSQAVRGGEQF
TRBV4-2	NA	TRBJ1-2	ASSQERGVPYGYT
TRBV6-2/TRBV6-3	NA	TRBJ2-1	ASSPPQF
TRBV24-1	NA	TRBJ1-2	ATSSGGAANYGYT
TRBV10-3	NA	TRBJ2-4	AISERGQGEENIQY